This TCR beta chain was recorded in a study of blood T cell repertoires in COVID-19. Study details: The United States, Italy and Spain were the sources of the acute and convalescent COVID-19 samples. From T cells, B-cell-depleted T cells, or PBMCs came the material, which was cDNA or gDNA.

Trimming removed 7 bases at V and 2 bases at J, with 8 bases between. Germline lookup yields CDR1 MGHDK and CDR2 SYGVNS. The CDR3 runs to 12 residues. Original data processing: How many nucleated cells were present was estimated from reference gene primer amplification. Clones were sequenced by immunoSEQ multiplex PCR, and TCRdb holds only the in-frame ones, with some missing. Clone size and the V and J calls come from that table; the DNA yielded D and trimming. Of tens of thousands of clones listed, 90% are singletons. Only one count was recorded for this clone. The sample taken for sequencing was peripheral blood. The sequence was obtained from a woman aged 50 to 60 in a cohort sampled during active COVID-19. The rearrangement uses TRBV25-1 and TRBJ1-2; D remains unclear. CDR3 loop: CASNGLNYGYTF. The DNA for the CDR3 is TGTGCCAGCAACGGACTGAACTATGGCTACACCTTC.